This T cell receptor beta chain was profiled in a study of OX40 agonist ivuxolimab in advanced cancers. Whole-study context: The treatment was a fully human IgG2 OX40 agonist, ivuxolimab.

The germline V and J ends were trimmed by 4 bases and 4 bases, with 11 bases remaining between them. The CDR3 covers 13 residues. CDR1 is SGHDT, CDR2 YYEEEE, per germline. A history of autoimmune disease or systemic immunosuppression excluded patients. Libraries were prepared by immunoSEQ multiplex PCR; TCRdb keeps only in-frame clonotypes and omits some of them. Of fewer than 90,000 clones in the sample, over 90% were seen once. The J gene is TRBJ1-1, the V gene TRBV5-6; no definite D call. The origin of this receptor is an adult with an advanced solid tumor such as melanoma, head and neck, liver or kidney cancer. The sample in question was CD4+ or CD8+ T cells sorted from blood, obtained in a trial of the OX40 agonist ivuxolimab. CDR3 in amino acids: CASSLGWPTEAFF. DNA for the CDR3: TGTGCCAGCAGCCTAGGGTGGCCCACTGAAGCTTTCTTT.